The rows below give T cell receptor beta chains drawn from one sample of a study of T cell clones after liver transplantation. Produced via immunoSEQ multiplex PCR; TCRdb's table is partial and in-frame only. The repertoire holds over 50,000 clones, with around 85% as singletons. Here the sequenced sample was CD8+ T cells from blood, taken 12 months after liver transplant. The receptors here all came from a human patient who received a liver transplant. Some T cells may be graft donor cells. Both conserved end residues are part of each CDR3. The D gene is left open where the match is weak. Clone size is shown for a subset of rows, as once, few, many or a class of expanded clone.

>NA|TRBJ1-1|TRBV29-1|once
TGCAGCGTTTTGTCAGGGTCGAACACTGAAGCTTTCTTT
CSVLSGSNTEAFF
>NA|TRBJ2-7|TRBV5-6|NA
TGTGCCAGCAGCCCCGGAGGCACAAAGCAGTACTTC
CASSPGGTKQYF
>NA|TRBJ2-7|TRBV7-9|NA
TGTGCCAGCACCCCGCTACCCCCGTACGAGCAGTACTTC
CASTPLPPYEQYF
>NA|TRBJ2-3|TRBV11-2|NA
TGTGCCAGCAGCTTACCCCCCCTAGAGGATACGCAGTATTTT
CASSLPPLEDTQYF
>NA|TRBJ2-7|TRBV2|NA
TGTGCCAGCAGTGTTTCAGGGGCCTACGAGCAGTACTTC
CASSVSGAYEQYF
>NA|TRBJ1-1|TRBV5-1|NA
TGCGCCAGCATGAGACGGGCCCCCCGCGACACTGAAGCTTTCTTT
CASMRRAPRDTEAFF
>NA|TRBJ1-5|TRBV19|NA
TGTGCCAGTAGTATAGGTACGATTGGGTTTCAGCCCCAGCATTTT
CASSIGTIGFQPQHF
>NA|TRBJ2-2|TRBV27|NA
TGTGCCAGCAGTTTTCAGGGAGAGGCCGGGGAGCTGTTTTTT
CASSFQGEAGELFF
>NA|TRBJ1-5|TRBV27|few
TGTGCCAGCAGTTTATCGGCTCGGTGGCCCCAGCATTTT
CASSLSARWPQHF
>NA|TRBJ1-5|TRBV28|NA
TGTGCCAGCAGTTTTGGTCTAGGGGAAGGCAATCAGCCCCAGCATTTT
CASSFGLGEGNQPQHF
>TRBD2|TRBJ2-3|TRBV15|once
TGTGCCACCAGCAGACCCGGGACTAGCGGGAGGGCAGATACGCAGTATTTT
CATSRPGTSGRADTQYF
>NA|TRBJ2-3|TRBV7-9|NA
TGTGCCAGCAGCTTAGAGAGGGGGGCGGATAGAGATACGCAGTATTTT
CASSLERGADRDTQYF
>NA|TRBJ1-4|TRBV28|NA
TGTGCCAGCAGTTTAAGGGAATACGGGGCAACTAATGAAAAACTGTTTTTT
CASSLREYGATNEKLFF
>TRBD2|TRBJ2-5|TRBV25-1|NA
TGTGCCAGCAGTGAATGGGAGGGAGAGACCCAGTACTTC
CASSEWEGETQYF
>NA|TRBJ2-1|TRBV9|NA
TGTGCCAGCAGCGTAGGTGGGGGGATAAATGAGCAGTTCTTC
CASSVGGGINEQFF
>NA|TRBJ2-1|TRBV4-3|NA
TGCGCCAGCAGCCAAGATCTGGGATATGAGCAGTTCTTC
CASSQDLGYEQFF
>NA|TRBJ2-2|TRBV11-3|NA
TGTGCCAGCAGCAAGCGAACCACCGGGGAGCTGTTTTTT
CASSKRTTGELFF
>NA|TRBJ1-1|TRBV28|once
TGTGCCAGCAGTTTCTACAGGGACACTGAAGCTTTCTTT
CASSFYRDTEAFF
>NA|TRBJ1-1|TRBV30|NA
TGTGCCTGGGGACAGCAATACACTGAAGCTTTCTTT
CAWGQQYTEAFF
>NA|TRBJ2-1|TRBV25-1|NA
TGTGCCAGCAGTGAGGGGGGAGGCTCCTACAATGAGCAGTTCTTC
CASSEGGGSYNEQFF
>NA|TRBJ2-2|TRBV28|once
TGTGCCAGCAGTTCCGGAATTGGGACATTTGGCACCGGGGAGCTGTTTTTT
CASSSGIGTFGTGELFF
>NA|TRBJ2-3|TRBV13|NA
TGTGCCAGCAGCCACCGGGCAGTTAAGGGGAGGGATACGCAGTATTTT
CASSHRAVKGRDTQYF
>NA|TRBJ2-1|TRBV4-3|NA
TGCGCCAGCAGCCAAGGTCTAACCAATGAGCAGTTCTTC
CASSQGLTNEQFF
>TRBD2|TRBJ2-7|TRBV5-1|NA
TGCGCCAGCAGCTTCTCTAGCGGGAGGACTGGGGAGCAGTACTTC
CASSFSSGRTGEQYF
>TRBD1|TRBJ2-1|TRBV7-3|NA
TGTGCCAGCAGCCCCGGGACAGGGTTGGGTTTCAATGAGCAGTTCTTC
CASSPGTGLGFNEQFF
>NA|TRBJ1-1|TRBV7-9|NA
TGTGCCAGCAGCTTACCTATGAACACTGAAGCTTTCTTT
CASSLPMNTEAFF